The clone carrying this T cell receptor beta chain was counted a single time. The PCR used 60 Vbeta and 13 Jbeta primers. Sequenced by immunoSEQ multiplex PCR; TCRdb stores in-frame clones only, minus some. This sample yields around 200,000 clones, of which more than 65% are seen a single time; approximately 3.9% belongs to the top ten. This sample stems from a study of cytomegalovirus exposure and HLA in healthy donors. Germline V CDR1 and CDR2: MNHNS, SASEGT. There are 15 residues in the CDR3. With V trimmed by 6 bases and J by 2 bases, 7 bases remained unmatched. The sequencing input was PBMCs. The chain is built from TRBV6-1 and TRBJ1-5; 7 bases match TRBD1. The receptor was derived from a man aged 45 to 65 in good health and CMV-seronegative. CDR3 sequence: CASRPPGGGNQPQHF. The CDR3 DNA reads TGTGCCAGCAGACCCCCAGGGGGAGGCAATCAGCCCCAGCATTTT.